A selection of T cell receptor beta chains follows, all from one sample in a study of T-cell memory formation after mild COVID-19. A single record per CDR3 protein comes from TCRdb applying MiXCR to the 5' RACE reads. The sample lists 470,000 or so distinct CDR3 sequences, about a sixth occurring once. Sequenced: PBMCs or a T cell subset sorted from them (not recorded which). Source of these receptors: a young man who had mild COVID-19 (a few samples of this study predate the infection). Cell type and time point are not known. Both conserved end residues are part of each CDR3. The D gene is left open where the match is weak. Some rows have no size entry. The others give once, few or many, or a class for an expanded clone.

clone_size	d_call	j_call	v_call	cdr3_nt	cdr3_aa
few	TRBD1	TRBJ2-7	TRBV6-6	TGTGCCAGCAGCCACCTCGGGCAGGGGGATTACGAGCAGTACTTC	CASSHLGQGDYEQYF
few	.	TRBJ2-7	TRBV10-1	TGCGCCAGCAGCAGAGGGGGGGGTATCGACGAGCAGTACTTC	CASSRGGGIDEQYF
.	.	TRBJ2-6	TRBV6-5	TGTGCCAGCAGGAGGGAGGTCGGGGCCAACGTCCTGACTTTC	CASRREVGANVLTF
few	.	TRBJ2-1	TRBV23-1	TGCGCCAGCAGTCCCCTGAGGTGCTACAATGAGCAGTTCTTC	CASSPLRCYNEQFF
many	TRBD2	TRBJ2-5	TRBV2	TGTGCCACCACCCCGGGACTAGCTTCGGAGACCCAGTACTTC	CATTPGLASETQYF
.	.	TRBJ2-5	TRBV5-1	TGCGCCAGCAACCCCGACTCTTACCAAGAGACCCAGTACTTC	CASNPDSYQETQYF
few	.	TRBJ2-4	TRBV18	TGTGCCAGCTCTCGATTGGAGGCTATAGCCAAAAACATTCAGTACTTC	CASSRLEAIAKNIQYF
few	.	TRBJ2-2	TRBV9	TGTGCCAGCAGCGTAGAACTCACGAACACCGGGGAGCTGTTTTTT	CASSVELTNTGELFF
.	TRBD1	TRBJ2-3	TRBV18	TGTGCCAGCTCACCGTTAAGACAGGGGATCACAGATACGCAGTATTTT	CASSPLRQGITDTQYF
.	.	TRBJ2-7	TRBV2	TGTGCCAGCAGCGGGGACCCTTCCTACGAGCAGTACTTC	CASSGDPSYEQYF
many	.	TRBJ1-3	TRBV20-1	TGCAGTGCGCAATTACAGGGAACCGCCATATATTTT	CSAQLQGTAIYF
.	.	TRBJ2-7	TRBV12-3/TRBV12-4	TGTGCCAGCAGTTTAGCTAGCGGAGCCTACGAGCAGTACTTC	CASSLASGAYEQYF
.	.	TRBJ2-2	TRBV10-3	TGTGCCATCAGTGAGTCGGAGGCCGGGGAGCTGTTTTTT	CAISESEAGELFF
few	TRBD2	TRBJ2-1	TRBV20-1	TGCAGTGCTAGAGATCCCACGACTAGCGGGGGTGGGCAGTTCTTC	CSARDPTTSGGGQFF
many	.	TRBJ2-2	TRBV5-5	TGTGCCAGCAGCTTGACGGTGGGGAACACCGGGGAGCTGTTTTTT	CASSLTVGNTGELFF
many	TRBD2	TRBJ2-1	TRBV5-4	TGTGCCAGCAGCTTGAGGGCGGGGGGGTCCAATGAGCAGTTCTTC	CASSLRAGGSNEQFF
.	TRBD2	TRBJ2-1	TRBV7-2	TGTGCCAGCAGCTTAACCCGTACTAGCGGGAGTAATGAGCAGTTCTTC	CASSLTRTSGSNEQFF
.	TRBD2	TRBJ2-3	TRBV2	TGTGCCAGCAGTGGTTCTCGAACTAGCGGGGGTAGCACAGATACGCAGTATTTT	CASSGSRTSGGSTDTQYF
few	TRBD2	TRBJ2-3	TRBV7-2	TGTGCCAGCAGCCCCGGCTCGCGGGGGGGCCCAAATACGCAGTATTTT	CASSPGSRGGPNTQYF
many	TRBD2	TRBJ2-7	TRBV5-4	TGTGCCAGCAGCATCGACGGGAGGGAGCAGTACTTC	CASSIDGREQYF
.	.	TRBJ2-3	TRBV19	TGTGCCCATGGACAAGGTTCTAGCACAGATACGCAGTATTTT	CAHGQGSSTDTQYF
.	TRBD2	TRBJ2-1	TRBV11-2	TGTGCCAGCAGGCAAACCGGGACTACCATCAACAATGAGCAGTTCTTC	CASRQTGTTINNEQFF
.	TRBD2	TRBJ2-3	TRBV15	TGTGCCACCAGCAGAGATCAGCTAGCGGGCACAGATACGCAGTATTTT	CATSRDQLAGTDTQYF
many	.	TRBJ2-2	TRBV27	TGTGCCAGCAGTCACACCGGGGAGCTGTTTTTT	CASSHTGELFF
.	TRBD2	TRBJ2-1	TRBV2	TGTGCCAGCAGTGATTTAGGGACTAGCGGGGGCAATACTCGTGAGCAGTTCTTC	CASSDLGTSGGNTREQFF
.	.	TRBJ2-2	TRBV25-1	TGTGCCAGCAGTGTCTTGGGGTCCACCGGGGAGCTGTTTTTT	CASSVLGSTGELFF
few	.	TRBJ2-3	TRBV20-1	TGCAGTGCTAAGAGACAGGTTAGCACAGATACGCAGTATTTT	CSAKRQVSTDTQYF
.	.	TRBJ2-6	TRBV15	TGTGCCACCAGCAGAGATCATGGGGCCAACGTCCTGACTTTC	CATSRDHGANVLTF
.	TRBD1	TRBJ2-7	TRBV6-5	TGTGCCAGCAGTTTCACAGGGGTAAGCTCCTACGAGCAGTACTTC	CASSFTGVSSYEQYF
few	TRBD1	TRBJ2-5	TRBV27	TGTGCCAGCAGACTCGGACAGGGTCAAGAGACCCAGTACTTC	CASRLGQGQETQYF
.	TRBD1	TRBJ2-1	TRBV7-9	TGTGCCAGCAGCCCGCGACAGGGGAGCTCCTACAATGAGCAGTTCTTC	CASSPRQGSSYNEQFF
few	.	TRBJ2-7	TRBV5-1	TGCGCCAGCAGGGGAGGTGCTAGCGCGAGGGACGAGCAGTACTTC	CASRGGASARDEQYF
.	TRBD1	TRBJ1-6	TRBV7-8	TGTGCCAGCAGCTTCAGGGGGGATTCACCCCTCCACTTT	CASSFRGDSPLHF
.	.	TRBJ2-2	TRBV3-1	TGTGCCAGCAGCTTCCGTTCACCGGGGGAGCTGTTTTTT	CASSFRSPGELFF
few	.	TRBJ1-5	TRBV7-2	TGTGCCAGCAGCCGGGCCCTCGGGGCGCAGCCCCAGCATTTT	CASSRALGAQPQHF
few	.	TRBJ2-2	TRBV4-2	TGTGCCAGCAGCCAAGATAGGGGGGAGCCCGGGGAGCTGTTTTTT	CASSQDRGEPGELFF
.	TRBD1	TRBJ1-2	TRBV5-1	TGCGCCAGCAGCCGGGACAGCGGGAACTATGGCTACACCTTC	CASSRDSGNYGYTF
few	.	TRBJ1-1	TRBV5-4	TGTGCCAGCAGCGATTGGACAGCTAAGCACACTGAAGCTTTCTTT	CASSDWTAKHTEAFF
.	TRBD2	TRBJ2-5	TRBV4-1	TGCGCCAGCAGCCAACCTAGCGGGGCGGAGACCCAGTACTTC	CASSQPSGAETQYF
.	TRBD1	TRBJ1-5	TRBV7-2	TGTGCCAGCAGCCCGAGGGACAGGGCGGTCCAGCCCCAGCATTTT	CASSPRDRAVQPQHF
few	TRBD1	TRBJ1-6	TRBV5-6	TGTGCCAGCAGCTTCGGGACAGGAGGCTCACCCCTCCACTTT	CASSFGTGGSPLHF
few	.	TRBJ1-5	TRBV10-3	TGTGCCATCACCCGGGGGGTCGGGCAGCCCCAGCATTTT	CAITRGVGQPQHF
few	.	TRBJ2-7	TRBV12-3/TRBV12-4	TGTGCCAGCACCCTGCGGGGCGAGCAGTACTTC	CASTLRGEQYF
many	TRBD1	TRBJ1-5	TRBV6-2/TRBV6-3	TGTGCCAGCAGGCTACAGGGGGCTCGGCCCCAGCATTTT	CASRLQGARPQHF
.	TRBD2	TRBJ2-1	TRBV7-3	TGTGCCAGCAGCCAACTAACTAGCGGGCACAATGAGCAGTTCTTC	CASSQLTSGHNEQFF
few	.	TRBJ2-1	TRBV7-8	TGTGCCAGCAGCACCTCCGGGAACAGGGCGACTGAGCAGTTCTTC	CASSTSGNRATEQFF
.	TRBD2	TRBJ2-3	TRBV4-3	TGCGCCAGCAGCCAAGGACTAGCATCTGATACGCAGTATTTT	CASSQGLASDTQYF
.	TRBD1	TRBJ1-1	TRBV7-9	TGTGCCAGCAGCCGCCTGACAGGGTTACTCACTGAAGCTTTCTTT	CASSRLTGLLTEAFF
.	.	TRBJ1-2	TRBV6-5	TGTGCCAGCAGATCAGGGGACACGAACTATGGCTACACCTTC	CASRSGDTNYGYTF
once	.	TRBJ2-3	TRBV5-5	TGTGCCAGCAGCTTGATCCCAGGCGATACGCAGTATTTT	CASSLIPGDTQYF